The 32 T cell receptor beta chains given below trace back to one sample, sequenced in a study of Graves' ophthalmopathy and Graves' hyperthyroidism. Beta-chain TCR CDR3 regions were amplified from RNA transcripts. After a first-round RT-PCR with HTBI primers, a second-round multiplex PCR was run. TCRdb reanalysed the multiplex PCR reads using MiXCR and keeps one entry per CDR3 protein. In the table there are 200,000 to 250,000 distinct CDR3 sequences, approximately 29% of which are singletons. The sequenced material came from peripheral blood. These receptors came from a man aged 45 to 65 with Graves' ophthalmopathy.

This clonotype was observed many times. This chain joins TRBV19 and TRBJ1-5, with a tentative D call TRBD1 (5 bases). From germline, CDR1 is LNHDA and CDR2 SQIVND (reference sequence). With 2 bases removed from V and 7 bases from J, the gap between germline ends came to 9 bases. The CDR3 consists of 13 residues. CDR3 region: CASSIQGTQPQHF. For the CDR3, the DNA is TGTGCCAGTAGTATACAGGGAACCCAGCCCCAGCATTTT.

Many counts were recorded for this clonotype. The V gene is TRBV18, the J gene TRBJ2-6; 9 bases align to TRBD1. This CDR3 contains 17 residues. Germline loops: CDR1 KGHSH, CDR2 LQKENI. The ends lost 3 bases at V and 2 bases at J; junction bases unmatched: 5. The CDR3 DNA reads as TGTGCCAGCTCACCCCCGGGACAGGGCGCTGGGGCCAACGTCCTGACTTTC. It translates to CASSPPGQGAGANVLTF.

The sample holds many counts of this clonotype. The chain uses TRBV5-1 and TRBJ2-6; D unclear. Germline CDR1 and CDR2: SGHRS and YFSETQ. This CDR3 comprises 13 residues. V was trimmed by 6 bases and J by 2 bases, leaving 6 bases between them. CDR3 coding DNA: TGCGCCAGCATCGGACCTGGGGCCAACGTCCTGACTTTC. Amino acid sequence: CASIGPGANVLTF.

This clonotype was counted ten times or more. This CDR3 is CASTGGGYYEQYF. As DNA, the CDR3 is TGTGCCAGTACAGGTGGGGGATACTACGAGCAGTACTTC. The rearrangement links TRBV19 to TRBJ2-7; D may match TRBD1 or TRBD2 (5 bases each). Germline CDR1 is LNHDA and CDR2 is SQIVND (reference sequence). The CDR3 has 13 residues. The V and J ends lost 7 bases and 3 bases respectively, with 13 bases between them.

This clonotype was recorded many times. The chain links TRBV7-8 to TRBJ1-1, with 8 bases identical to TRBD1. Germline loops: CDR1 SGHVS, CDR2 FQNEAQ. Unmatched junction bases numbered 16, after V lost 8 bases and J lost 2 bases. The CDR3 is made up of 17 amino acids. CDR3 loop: CASGSSTGTGFNTEAFF. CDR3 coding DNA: TGTGCCAGCGGTTCCTCCACCGGGACAGGCTTTAACACTGAAGCTTTCTTT.

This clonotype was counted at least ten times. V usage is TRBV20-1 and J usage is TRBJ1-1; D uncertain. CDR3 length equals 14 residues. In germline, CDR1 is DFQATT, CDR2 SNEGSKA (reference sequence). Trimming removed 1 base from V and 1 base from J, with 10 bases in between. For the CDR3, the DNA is TGCAGTGCTAGAGGAGGGATAACGAACACTGAAGCTTTCTTT. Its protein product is CSARGGITNTEAFF.

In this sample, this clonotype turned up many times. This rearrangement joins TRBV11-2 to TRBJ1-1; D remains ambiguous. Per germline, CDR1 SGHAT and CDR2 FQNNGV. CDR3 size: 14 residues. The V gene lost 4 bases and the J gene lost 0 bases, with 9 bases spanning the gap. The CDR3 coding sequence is TGTGCCAGCAGCTGGGATCTAATGAACACTGAAGCTTTCTTT. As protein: CASSWDLMNTEAFF.

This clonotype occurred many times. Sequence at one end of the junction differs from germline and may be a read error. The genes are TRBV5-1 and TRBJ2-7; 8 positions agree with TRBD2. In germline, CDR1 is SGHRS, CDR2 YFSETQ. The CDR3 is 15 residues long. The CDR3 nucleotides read TGCGCCAGCAGCGCCCGGAGCGGGAGTCTAGCCGAGCAGCACTTC. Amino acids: CASSARSGSLAEQHF.

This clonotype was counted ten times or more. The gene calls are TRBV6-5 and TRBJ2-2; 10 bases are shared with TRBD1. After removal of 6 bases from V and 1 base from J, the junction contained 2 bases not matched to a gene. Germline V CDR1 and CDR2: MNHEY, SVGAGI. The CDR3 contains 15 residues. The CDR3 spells CASSRTGGNTGELFF. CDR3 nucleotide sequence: TGTGCCAGCAGCCGGACAGGGGGGAACACCGGGGAGCTGTTTTTT.

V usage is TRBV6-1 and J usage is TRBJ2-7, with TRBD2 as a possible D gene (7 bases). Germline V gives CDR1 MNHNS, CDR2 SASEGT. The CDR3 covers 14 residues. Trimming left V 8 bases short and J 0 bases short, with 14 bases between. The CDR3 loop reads CASRKGGSSYEQYF. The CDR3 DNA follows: TGTGCCAGCCGAAAGGGGGGGAGCTCCTACGAGCAGTACTTC.

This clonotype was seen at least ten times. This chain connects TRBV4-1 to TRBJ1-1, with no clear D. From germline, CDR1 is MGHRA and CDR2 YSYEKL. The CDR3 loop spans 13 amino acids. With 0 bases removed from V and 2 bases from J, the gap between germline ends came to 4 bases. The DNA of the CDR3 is TGCGCCAGCAGCCAAGATCGCAACACTGAAGCTTTCTTT. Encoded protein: CASSQDRNTEAFF.

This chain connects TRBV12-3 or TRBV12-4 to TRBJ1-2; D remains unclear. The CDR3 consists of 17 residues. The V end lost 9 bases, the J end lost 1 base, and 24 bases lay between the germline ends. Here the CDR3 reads CASCPLDRDPDNYGYTF. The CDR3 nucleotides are TGTGCCAGTTGCCCTCTTGATCGCGACCCAGATAACTATGGCTACACCTTC.

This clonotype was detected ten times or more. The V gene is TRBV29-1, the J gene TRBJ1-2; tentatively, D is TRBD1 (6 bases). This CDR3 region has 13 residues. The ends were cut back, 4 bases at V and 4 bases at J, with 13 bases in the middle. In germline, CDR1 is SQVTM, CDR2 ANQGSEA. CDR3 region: CSVAGGTSYGYTF. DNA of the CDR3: TGCAGCGTTGCGGGGGGGACATCCTATGGCTACACCTTC.

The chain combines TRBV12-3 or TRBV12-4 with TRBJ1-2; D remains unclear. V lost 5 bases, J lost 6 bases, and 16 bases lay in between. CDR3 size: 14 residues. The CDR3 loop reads CASSQWTDGDGYTF. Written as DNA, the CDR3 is TGTGCCAGCAGTCAGTGGACTGACGGGGATGGCTACACCTTC.

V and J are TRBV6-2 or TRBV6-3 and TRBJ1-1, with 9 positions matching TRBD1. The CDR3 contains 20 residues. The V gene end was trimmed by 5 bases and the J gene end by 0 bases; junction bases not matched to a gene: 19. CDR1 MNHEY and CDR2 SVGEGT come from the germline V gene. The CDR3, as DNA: TGTGCCAGCAGTCGTGAGGGACAGGGTAGTTGGGTGGGTCTGAACACTGAAGCTTTCTTT. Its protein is CASSREGQGSWVGLNTEAFF.

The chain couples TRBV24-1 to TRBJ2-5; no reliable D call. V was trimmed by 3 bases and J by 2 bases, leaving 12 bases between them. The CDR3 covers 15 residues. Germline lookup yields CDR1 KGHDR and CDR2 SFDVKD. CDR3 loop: CATSDGLPQQETQYF. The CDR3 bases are TGTGCCACCAGTGATGGGCTTCCCCAACAAGAGACCCAGTACTTC.

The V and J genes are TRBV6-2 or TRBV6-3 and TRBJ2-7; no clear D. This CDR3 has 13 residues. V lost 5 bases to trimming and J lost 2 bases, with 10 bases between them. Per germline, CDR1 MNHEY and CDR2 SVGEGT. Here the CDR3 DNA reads TGTGCCAGCAGTCCCGCAAGCACCTACGAGCAGTACTTC. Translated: CASSPASTYEQYF.

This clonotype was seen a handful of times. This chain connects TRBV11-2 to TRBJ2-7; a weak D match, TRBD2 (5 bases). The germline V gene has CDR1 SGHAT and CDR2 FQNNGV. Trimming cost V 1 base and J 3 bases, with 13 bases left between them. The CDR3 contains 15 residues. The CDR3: CASSLGAGLLYEQYF. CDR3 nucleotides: TGTGCCAGCAGCTTAGGGGCAGGACTTCTCTACGAGCAGTACTTC.

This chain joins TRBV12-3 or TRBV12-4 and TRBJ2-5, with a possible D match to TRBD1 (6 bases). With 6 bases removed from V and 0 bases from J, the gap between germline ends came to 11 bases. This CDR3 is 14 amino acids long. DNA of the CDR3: TGTGCCAGCAGACGAGGGACAAACCAAGAGACCCAGTACTTC. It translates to CASRRGTNQETQYF.

CDR3 sequence: CSARDAGGASYEQYF. CDR3 DNA: TGCAGTGCTAGAGATGCAGGGGGAGCTTCCTACGAGCAGTACTTC. J is TRBJ2-7 and V is TRBV20-1, with 7 bases that match TRBD1. CDR1 DFQATT and CDR2 SNEGSKA come from the germline V gene (reference sequence). Germline trimming cut 0 bases from V and 1 base from J; bases unmatched to any gene: 6. The CDR3 is 15 amino acids.

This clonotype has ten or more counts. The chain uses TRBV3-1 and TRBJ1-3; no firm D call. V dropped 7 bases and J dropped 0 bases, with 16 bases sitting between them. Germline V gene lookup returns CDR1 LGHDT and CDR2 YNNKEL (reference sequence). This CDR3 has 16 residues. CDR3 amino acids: CASTRLGVGSGNTIYF. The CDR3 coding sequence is TGTGCCAGCACCCGCCTCGGGGTCGGCTCTGGAAACACCATATATTTT.

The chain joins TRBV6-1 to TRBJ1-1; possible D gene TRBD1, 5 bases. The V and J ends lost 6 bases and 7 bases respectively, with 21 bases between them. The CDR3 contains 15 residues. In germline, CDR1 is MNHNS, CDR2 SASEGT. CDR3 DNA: TGTGCCAGCAGAACGGGGGAAGGGCTAACTGATGAAGCTTTCTTT. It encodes CASRTGEGLTDEAFF.

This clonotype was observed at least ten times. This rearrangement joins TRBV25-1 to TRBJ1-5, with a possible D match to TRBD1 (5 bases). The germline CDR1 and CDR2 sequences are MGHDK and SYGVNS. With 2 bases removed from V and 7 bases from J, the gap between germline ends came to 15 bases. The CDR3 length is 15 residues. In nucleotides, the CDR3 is TGTGCCAGCAGTGAAGCCCAGGGAGACGGGCAGCCCCAGCATTTT. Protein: CASSEAQGDGQPQHF.

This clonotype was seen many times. In DNA, the CDR3 is TGTGCCAGTAGTAAGTGGACGGGGACTAGCGGGATTCTTTCCGGGGAGCTGTTTTTT. It codes for CASSKWTGTSGILSGELFF. The V call is TRBV19, the J call TRBJ2-2, with TRBD2 matching over 13 bases. Per germline, CDR1 LNHDA and CDR2 SQIVND (reference sequence). Trimming removed 4 bases from V and 6 bases from J; junction bases left unmatched: 14. The CDR3 loop spans 19 amino acids. Full variable domain (rest looked up from reference TRBV19 and TRBJ2-2): DGGITQSPKYLFRKEGQNVTLSCEQNLNHDAMYWYRQDPGQGLRLIYYSQIVNDFQKGDIAEGYSVSREKKESFPLTVTSAQKNPTAFYLCASSKWTGTSGILSGELFFGEGSRLTVL.

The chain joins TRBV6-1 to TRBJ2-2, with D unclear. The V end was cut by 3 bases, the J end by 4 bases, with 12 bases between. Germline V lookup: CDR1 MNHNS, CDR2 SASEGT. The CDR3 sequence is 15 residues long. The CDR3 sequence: CASSDRPWSTGELFF. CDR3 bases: TGTGCCAGCAGTGACAGGCCGTGGAGCACCGGGGAGCTGTTTTTT.

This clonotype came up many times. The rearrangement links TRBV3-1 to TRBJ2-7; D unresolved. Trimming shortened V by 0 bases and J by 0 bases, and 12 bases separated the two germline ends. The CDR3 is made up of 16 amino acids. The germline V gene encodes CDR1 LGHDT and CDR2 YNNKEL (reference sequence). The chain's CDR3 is CASSQDLVVGSYEQYF. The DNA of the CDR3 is TGTGCCAGCAGCCAAGATCTTGTGGTAGGCTCCTACGAGCAGTACTTC.

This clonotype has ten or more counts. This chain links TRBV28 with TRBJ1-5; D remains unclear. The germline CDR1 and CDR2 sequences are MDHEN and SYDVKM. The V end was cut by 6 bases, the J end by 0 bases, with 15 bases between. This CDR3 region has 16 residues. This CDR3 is CASRVPGRYSNQPQHF. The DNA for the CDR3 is TGTGCCAGCAGGGTCCCGGGCCGATATAGCAATCAGCCCCAGCATTTT. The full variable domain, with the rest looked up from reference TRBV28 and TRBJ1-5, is DVKVTQSSRYLVKRTGEKVFLECVQDMDHENMFWYRQDPGLGLRLIYFSYDVKMKEKGDIPEGYSVSREKKERFSLILESASTNQTSMYLCASRVPGRYSNQPQHFGDGTRLSIL.

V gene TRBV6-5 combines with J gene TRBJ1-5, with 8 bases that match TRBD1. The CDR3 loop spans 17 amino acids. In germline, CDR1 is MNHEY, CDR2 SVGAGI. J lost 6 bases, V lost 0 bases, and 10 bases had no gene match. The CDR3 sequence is CASSYSSDRVLAQPQHF. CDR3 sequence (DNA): TGTGCCAGCAGTTACTCGTCGGACAGGGTTCTCGCTCAGCCCCAGCATTTT.

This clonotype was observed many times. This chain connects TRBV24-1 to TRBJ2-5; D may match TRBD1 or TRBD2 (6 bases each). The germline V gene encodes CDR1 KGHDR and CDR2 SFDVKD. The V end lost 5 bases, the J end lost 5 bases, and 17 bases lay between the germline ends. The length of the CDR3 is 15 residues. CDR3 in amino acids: CATSGNGGQVETQYF. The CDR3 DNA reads TGTGCCACCAGTGGAAACGGGGGCCAGGTCGAGACCCAGTACTTC.

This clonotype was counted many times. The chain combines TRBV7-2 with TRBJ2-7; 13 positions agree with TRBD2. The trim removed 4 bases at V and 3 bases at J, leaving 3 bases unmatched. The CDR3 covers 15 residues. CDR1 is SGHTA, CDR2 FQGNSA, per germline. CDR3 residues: CASSSGLAGLYEQYF. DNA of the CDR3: TGTGCCAGCAGCTCGGGACTAGCGGGGCTCTACGAGCAGTACTTC.

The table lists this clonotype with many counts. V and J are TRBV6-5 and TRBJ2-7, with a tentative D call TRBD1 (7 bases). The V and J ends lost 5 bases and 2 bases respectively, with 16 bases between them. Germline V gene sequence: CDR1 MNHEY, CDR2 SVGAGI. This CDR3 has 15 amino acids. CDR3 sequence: CASSPRAGGTYEQYF. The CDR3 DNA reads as TGTGCCAGCAGTCCCCGGGCAGGGGGGACCTACGAGCAGTACTTC.

The CDR3 DNA is TGTGCCACCAGCAGCTCGGACAGGGAAGAGACCCAGTACTTC. Translated, it gives CATSSSDREETQYF. The chain links TRBV15 to TRBJ2-5; 8 bases align to TRBD1. Trimming cost V 3 bases and J 3 bases; bases outside gene matches: 3. The CDR3 has 14 residues. Looked up from germline, CDR1 is LNHNV and CDR2 is YYDKDF (reference sequence).